These 15 T cell receptor beta chains originate from one sample sequenced in a study of T cells expressing NK-cell markers. For each CDR3 protein, TCRdb gives one entry from its re-call of the 5' RACE reads, without DNA. This sample's clone table lists about 30,000 distinct CDR3 sequences. The specimen was blood T cells: a sorted CD56 or NKG2C T cell subset, CD4+ or CD8+ T cells, or bulk PBMC T cells (not recorded which). The receptors were sampled from a woman between 18 and 70 years old in good health.

The rearrangement links TRBV6-5 to TRBJ1-3; with no DNA, the TCRdb D assignment of TRBD1 cannot be verified. This CDR3 is built from 16 residues. Germline values: CDR1 MNHEY, CDR2 SVGAGI. CDR3: CASSYGAQGAGNTIYF.

The chain combines TRBV30 with TRBJ2-7; TCRdb outputs TRBD1, but without DNA this stays unchecked. The CDR3 length is 13 residues. Germline-derived CDR1 and CDR2 are GTSNPN and SVGIG (reference sequence). The chain's CDR3 is CAWRGDRVLEQYF.

V usage is TRBV27 and J usage is TRBJ2-3. Germline V lookup: CDR1 MNHEY, CDR2 SMNVEV (reference sequence). The CDR3 covers 15 residues. The CDR3 loop is CASSPTSWGTDTQYF.

This sequence joins TRBV27 and TRBJ2-3; the TRBD1 assignment by TCRdb is unverifiable without DNA. Germline CDR1 reads MNHEY; CDR2 reads SMNVEV (reference sequence). The CDR3 is made up of 16 amino acids. CDR3: CASSPSLGGSTDTQYF.

The CDR3 protein is CASSPRGGNQPQHF. This chain joins TRBV4-1 and TRBJ1-5. CDR3 length: 14 residues. The germline V gene has CDR1 MGHRA and CDR2 YSYEKL.

The chain carries TRBV5-5 and TRBJ1-5. The CDR3 covers 14 residues. CDR1 SGHKS and CDR2 YYEKEE come from the germline V gene (reference sequence). CDR3 protein: CASSLGHDNQPQHF.

CDR3: CASSLGGSYNEQFF. The J gene is TRBJ2-1, the V gene TRBV12-3 or TRBV12-4; TCRdb lists TRBD1, though no DNA is available to test this call. This CDR3 has 14 residues.

This CDR3 reads CASSQDFGLGANVLTF. This chain links TRBV4-1 with TRBJ2-6. The germline V gene has CDR1 MGHRA and CDR2 YSYEKL. This CDR3 contains 16 residues.

J is TRBJ1-2 and V is TRBV24-1; TCRdb's D call, TRBD1, is unchecked because there is no DNA. CDR1 and CDR2 from the germline V gene are KGHDR and SFDVKD. The CDR3 is 12 amino acids. CDR3: CATWDLDYGYTF.

The CDR3 spells CASSVEMWTSGGQETQYF. The rearrangement joins TRBV9 to TRBJ2-5; the TCRdb D gene call, TRBD2, has no DNA to confirm it. Germline-derived CDR1 and CDR2 are SGDLS and YYNGEE. The length of the CDR3 is 18 residues.

The V call is TRBV29-1, the J call TRBJ1-2; TCRdb calls TRBD1, which cannot be checked without DNA. This CDR3 has 13 amino acids. CDR1 is SQVTM and CDR2 is ANQGSEA in the germline V gene. The CDR3 loop reads CSACDRGVDGYTF.

V usage is TRBV12-3 or TRBV12-4 and J usage is TRBJ1-1; TCRdb outputs TRBD1, but without DNA this stays unchecked. This CDR3 contains 12 residues. Here the CDR3 reads CASIGGDTEAFF.

The chain has TRBV19 and TRBJ2-5. The CDR3 has 14 amino acids. Germline V CDR1 and CDR2: LNHDA, SQIVND (reference sequence). CDR3 sequence: CASSTSGIQETQYF.

V usage is TRBV6-1 and J usage is TRBJ1-1; TCRdb names TRBD1, which stays unverified in the absence of DNA. The germline V gene encodes CDR1 MNHNS and CDR2 SASEGT. The CDR3 has 14 residues. The CDR3 loop is CASRTWDRGTEAFF.

The chain recombines TRBV7-9 with TRBJ2-3; TCRdb's D call, TRBD2, is unchecked because there is no DNA. The CDR3 covers 17 residues. Germline-derived CDR1 and CDR2 are SEHNR and FQNEAQ (reference sequence). Here the CDR3 reads CASSFRRFSQRTDTQYF.